This T cell receptor (beta chain) derives from a study of shared clonotypes between healthy human individuals. Here immunoSEQ multiplex PCR was the method, and the copy in TCRdb shows in-frame clones only, minus some. The sample holds some 2,400,000 clones, 90% to 97% seen once. Germline V lookup: CDR1 SNHLY, CDR2 FYNNEI. The CDR3 has 15 residues. V was clipped by 7 bases and J by 7 bases, with 20 bases between them. The specimen was naive CD4+ T cells sorted from blood. Subset specified: CD45RA+ positively selected. The receptor was derived from a man younger than 35 in good health. The chain joins TRBV2 to TRBJ2-1; D might be TRBD1 (5 bases). CDR3 region: CASNPTAPHVNEQFF. CDR3 DNA sequence: TGTGCCAGCAATCCGACAGCCCCCCACGTTAATGAGCAGTTCTTC.